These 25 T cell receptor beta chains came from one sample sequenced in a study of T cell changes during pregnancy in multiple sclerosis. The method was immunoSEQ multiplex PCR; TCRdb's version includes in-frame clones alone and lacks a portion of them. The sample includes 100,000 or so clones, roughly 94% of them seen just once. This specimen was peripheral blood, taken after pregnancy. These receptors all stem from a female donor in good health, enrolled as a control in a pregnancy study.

The CDR3 nucleotides are TGCGCCAGCAGCCAAGAAGCTACCGCGAACACCGGGGAGCTGTTTTTT. Its translation: CASSQEATANTGELFF. This chain joins TRBV4-1 and TRBJ2-2; no firm D call. Per the germline V gene, CDR1 is MGHRA and CDR2 is YSYEKL. V lost 0 bases and J 0 bases, leaving 8 bases between the germline ends. This CDR3 comprises 16 residues.

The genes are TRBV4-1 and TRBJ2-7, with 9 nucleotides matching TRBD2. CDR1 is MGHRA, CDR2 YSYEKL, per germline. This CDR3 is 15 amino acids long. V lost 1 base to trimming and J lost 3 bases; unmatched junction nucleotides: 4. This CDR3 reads CASSQGTSVSYEQYF. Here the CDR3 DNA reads TGCGCCAGCAGCCAAGGGACTAGCGTCAGCTACGAGCAGTACTTC.

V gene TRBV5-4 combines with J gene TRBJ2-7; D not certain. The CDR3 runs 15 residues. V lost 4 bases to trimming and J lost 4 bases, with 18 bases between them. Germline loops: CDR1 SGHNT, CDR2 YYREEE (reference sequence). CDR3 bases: TGTGCCAGCAGCCCCACAACCCCAAACGCATACGAGCAGTACTTC. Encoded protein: CASSPTTPNAYEQYF.

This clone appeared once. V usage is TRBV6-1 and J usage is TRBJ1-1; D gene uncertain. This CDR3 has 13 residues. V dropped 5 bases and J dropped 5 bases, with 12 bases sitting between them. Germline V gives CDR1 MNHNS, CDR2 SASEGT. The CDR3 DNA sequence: TGTGCCAGCAGTTCCCGGGAGTGGACTGAAGCTTTCTTT. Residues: CASSSREWTEAFF.

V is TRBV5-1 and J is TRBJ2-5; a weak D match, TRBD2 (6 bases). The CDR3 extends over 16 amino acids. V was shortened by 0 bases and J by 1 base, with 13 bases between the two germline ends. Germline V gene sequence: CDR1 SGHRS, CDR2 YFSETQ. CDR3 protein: CASSLGPSVSQETQYF. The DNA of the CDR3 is TGCGCCAGCAGCTTGGGGCCTAGCGTCTCCCAAGAGACCCAGTACTTC. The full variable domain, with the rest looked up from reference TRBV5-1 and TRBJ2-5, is KAGVTQTPRYLIKTRGQQVTLSCSPISGHRSVSWYQQTPGQGLQFLFEYFSETQRNKGNFPGRFSGRQFSNSRSEMNVSTLELGDSALYLCASSLGPSVSQETQYFGPGTRLLVL.

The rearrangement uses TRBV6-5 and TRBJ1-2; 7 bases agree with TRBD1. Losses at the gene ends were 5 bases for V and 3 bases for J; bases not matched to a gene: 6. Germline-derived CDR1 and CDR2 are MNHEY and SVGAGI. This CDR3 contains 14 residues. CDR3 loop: CASSGGQGDYGYTF. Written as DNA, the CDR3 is TGTGCCAGCAGTGGGGGGCAGGGGGACTATGGCTACACCTTC.

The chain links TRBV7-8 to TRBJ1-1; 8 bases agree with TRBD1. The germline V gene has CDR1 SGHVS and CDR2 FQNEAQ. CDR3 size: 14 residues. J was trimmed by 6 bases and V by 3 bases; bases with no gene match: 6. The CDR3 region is CASSFWTGSAEAFF. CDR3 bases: TGTGCCAGCAGCTTTTGGACAGGGAGCGCTGAAGCTTTCTTT. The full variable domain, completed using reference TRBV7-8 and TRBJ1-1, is GAGVSQSPRYKVAKRGQDVALRCDPISGHVSLFWYQQALGQGPEFLTYFQNEAQLDKSGLPSDRFFAERPEGSVSTLKIQRTQQEDSAVYLCASSFWTGSAEAFFGQGTRLTVV.

The CDR3 DNA sequence: TGTGCCAGCAGGACTCCCCCGAACTATGGCTACACCTTC. Translated, it gives CASRTPPNYGYTF. The chain combines TRBV7-2 with TRBJ1-2, with D hard to call. This CDR3 has 13 amino acids. The V gene lost 6 bases and the J gene lost 2 bases, with 10 bases spanning the gap. Per the germline V gene, CDR1 is SGHTA and CDR2 is FQGNSA.

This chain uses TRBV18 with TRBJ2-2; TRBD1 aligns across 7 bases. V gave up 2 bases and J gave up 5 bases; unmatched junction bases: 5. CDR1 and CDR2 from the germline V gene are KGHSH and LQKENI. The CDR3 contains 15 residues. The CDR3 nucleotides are TGTGCCAGCTCACCAATGAGGGGGCAGACCGGGGAGCTGTTTTTT. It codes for CASSPMRGQTGELFF.

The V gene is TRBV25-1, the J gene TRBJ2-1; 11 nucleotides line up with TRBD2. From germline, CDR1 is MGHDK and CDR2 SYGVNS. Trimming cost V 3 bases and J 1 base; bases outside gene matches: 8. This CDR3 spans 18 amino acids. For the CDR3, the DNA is TGTGCCAGCAGTGATCGAACTCGACTAGCGGGATCCTACAATGAGCAGTTCTTC. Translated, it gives CASSDRTRLAGSYNEQFF.

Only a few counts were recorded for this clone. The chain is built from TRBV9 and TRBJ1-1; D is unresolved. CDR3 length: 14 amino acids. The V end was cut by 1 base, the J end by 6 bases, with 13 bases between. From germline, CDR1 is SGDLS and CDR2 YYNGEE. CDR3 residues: CASSVYPTTPEAFF. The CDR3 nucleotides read TGTGCCAGCAGCGTATACCCCACAACACCTGAAGCTTTCTTT.

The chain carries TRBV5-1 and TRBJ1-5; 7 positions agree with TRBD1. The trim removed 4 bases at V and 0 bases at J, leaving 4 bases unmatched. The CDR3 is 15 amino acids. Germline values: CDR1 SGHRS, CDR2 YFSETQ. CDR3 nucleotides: TGCGCCAGCAGCCAGGGGGAGTATAGCAATCAGCCCCAGCATTTT. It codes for CASSQGEYSNQPQHF.

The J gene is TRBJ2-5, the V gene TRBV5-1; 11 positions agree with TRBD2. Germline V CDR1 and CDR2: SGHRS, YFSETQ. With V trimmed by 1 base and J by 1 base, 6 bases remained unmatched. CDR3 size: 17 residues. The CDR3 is CASSLNWTSGPQETQYF. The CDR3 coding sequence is TGCGCCAGCAGCTTGAACTGGACTAGCGGGCCCCAAGAGACCCAGTACTTC. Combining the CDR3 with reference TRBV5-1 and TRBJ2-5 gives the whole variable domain KAGVTQTPRYLIKTRGQQVTLSCSPISGHRSVSWYQQTPGQGLQFLFEYFSETQRNKGNFPGRFSGRQFSNSRSEMNVSTLELGDSALYLCASSLNWTSGPQETQYFGPGTRLLVL.

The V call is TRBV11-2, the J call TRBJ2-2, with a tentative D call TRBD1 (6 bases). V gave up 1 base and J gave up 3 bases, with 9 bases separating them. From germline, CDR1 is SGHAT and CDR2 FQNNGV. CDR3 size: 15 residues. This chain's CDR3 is CASSLGGTHTGELFF. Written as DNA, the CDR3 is TGTGCCAGCAGCTTAGGAGGGACACACACCGGGGAGCTGTTTTTT.

In DNA, the CDR3 is TGCGCCAGCAGATCGGCCGGCGTCAGGGTGGAATCCCAAGAGACCCAGTACTTC. Its protein is CASRSAGVRVESQETQYF. The J gene is TRBJ2-5, the V gene TRBV5-1; the D gene is possibly TRBD1 (5 bases). The V gene lost 5 bases and the J gene lost 1 base, with 24 bases spanning the gap. The CDR3 has 18 residues. Germline CDR1 reads SGHRS; CDR2 reads YFSETQ.

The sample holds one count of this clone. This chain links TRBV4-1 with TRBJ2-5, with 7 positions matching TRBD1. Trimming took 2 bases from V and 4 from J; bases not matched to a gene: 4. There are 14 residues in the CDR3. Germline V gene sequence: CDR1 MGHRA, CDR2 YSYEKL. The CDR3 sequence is CASSQRGGLETQYF. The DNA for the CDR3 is TGCGCCAGCAGCCAACGAGGGGGCCTAGAGACCCAGTACTTC.

The CDR3 here is CASSRAVSMNEQFF. The CDR3 nucleotides read TGCGCCAGCAGCCGAGCGGTTAGTATGAATGAGCAGTTCTTC. This sequence joins TRBV4-1 and TRBJ2-1; tentative D call: TRBD2 (5 bases). Germline V lookup: CDR1 MGHRA, CDR2 YSYEKL. Trimming pared 4 bases from V and 7 bases from J, leaving 14 bases between. This CDR3 is built from 14 residues.

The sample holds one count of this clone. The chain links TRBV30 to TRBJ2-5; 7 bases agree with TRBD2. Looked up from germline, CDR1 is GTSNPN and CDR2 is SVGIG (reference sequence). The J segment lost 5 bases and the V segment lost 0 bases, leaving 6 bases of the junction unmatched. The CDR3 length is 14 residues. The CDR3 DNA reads TGTGCCTGGAGTGTACTGCGGCGGGGGGAGACCCAGTACTTC. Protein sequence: CAWSVLRRGETQYF.

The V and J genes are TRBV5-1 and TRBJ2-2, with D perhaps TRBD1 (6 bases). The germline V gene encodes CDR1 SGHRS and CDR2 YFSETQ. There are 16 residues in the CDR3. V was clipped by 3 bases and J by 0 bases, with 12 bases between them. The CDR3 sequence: CASSSYWTANTGELFF. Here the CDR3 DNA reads TGCGCCAGCAGCTCATATTGGACAGCGAACACCGGGGAGCTGTTTTTT.

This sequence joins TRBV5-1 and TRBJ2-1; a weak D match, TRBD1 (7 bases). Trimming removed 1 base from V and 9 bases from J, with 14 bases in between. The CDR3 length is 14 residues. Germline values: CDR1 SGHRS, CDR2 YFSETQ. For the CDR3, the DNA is TGCGCCAGCAGCTTGAGACAGGGAGGAATTGAGCAGTTCTTC. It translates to CASSLRQGGIEQFF.

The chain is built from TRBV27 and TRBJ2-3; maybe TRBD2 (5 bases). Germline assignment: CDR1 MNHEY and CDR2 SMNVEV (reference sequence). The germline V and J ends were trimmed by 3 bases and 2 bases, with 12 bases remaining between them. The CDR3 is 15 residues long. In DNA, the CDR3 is TGTGCCAGCAGTTTGGGGAGAGTCACCACAGATACGCAGTATTTT. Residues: CASSLGRVTTDTQYF.

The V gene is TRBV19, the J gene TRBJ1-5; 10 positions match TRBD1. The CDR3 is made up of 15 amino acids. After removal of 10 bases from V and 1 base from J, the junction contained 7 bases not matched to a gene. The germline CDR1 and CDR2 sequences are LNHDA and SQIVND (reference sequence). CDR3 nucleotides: TGTGCCACCAAACGACAGGGGGCGAGCAATCAGCCCCAGCATTTT. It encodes CATKRQGASNQPQHF.

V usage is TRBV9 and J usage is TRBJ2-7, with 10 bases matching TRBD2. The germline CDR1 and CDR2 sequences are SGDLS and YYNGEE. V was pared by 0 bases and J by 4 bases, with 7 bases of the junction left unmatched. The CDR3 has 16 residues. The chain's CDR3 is CASSVAAGGPEYEQYF. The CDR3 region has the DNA TGTGCCAGCAGCGTAGCAGCGGGAGGGCCAGAGTACGAGCAGTACTTC. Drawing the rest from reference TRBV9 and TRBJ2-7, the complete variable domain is DSGVTQTPKHLITATGQRVTLRCSPRSGDLSVYWYQQSLDQGLQFLIQYYNGEERAKGNILERFSAQQFPDLHSELNLSSLELGDSALYFCASSVAAGGPEYEQYFGPGTRLTVT.

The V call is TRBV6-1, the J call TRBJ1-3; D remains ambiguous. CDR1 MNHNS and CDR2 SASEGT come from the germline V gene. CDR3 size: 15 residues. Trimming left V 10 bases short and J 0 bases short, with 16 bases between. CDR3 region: CATKASGASGNTIYF. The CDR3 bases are TGTGCCACCAAGGCGAGCGGAGCCTCTGGAAACACCATATATTTT.

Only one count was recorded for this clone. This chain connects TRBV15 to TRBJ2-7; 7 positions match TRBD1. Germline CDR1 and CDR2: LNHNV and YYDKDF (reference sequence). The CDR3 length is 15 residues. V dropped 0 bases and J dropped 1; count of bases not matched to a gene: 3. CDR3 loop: CATSRDRGSSYEQYF. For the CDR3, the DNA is TGTGCCACCAGCAGAGACAGGGGGTCTTCCTACGAGCAGTACTTC.